The source of this T cell receptor beta chain is a study of human CD8 memory T cell subsets (dated by TCRdb to the early 2020s). Study-level background: The clonal relationships among stem-like (TSTEM), progenitor exhausted-like (TPEX) and effector memory CD8+ T cell subsets were assessed by comparing the TCRbeta repertoires of these subsets. Several donors each provided TSTEM, TPEX and effector memory subsets, from which TCRbeta repertoires were obtained. The paper as a whole reports these results and caveats: Only TCRbeta chains were sequenced, and repertoire comparisons rested on 6 or 7 donors tested with paired t-tests and Bonferroni correction. TSTEM and TPEX subsets showed similarly high normalized Shannon-Wiener diversity, whereas effector memory subsets were comparatively less diverse. The stem-like TSTEM and TPEX subsets each shared clonotypes with effector memory cells, but the TSTEM and TPEX repertoires had minimal overlap with each other, suggesting distinct antigen spectra. Based on Chao1 estimates, TSTEM subsets appeared to have greater repertoire diversity than TPEX subsets, which could potentially reflect a broader range of specificities.

Based on frequency, this clonotype is considered medium-sized (0.01 to 0.1%); no count was recorded. Its antigen specificity is not known. TCRdb names NextSeq 550 as the instrument used. A Human TCR Profiling Kit was used to prepare UMI-labeled 5' RACE TCRbeta libraries. Every TCRbeta library was prepared in parallel, with the same number of PCR cycles used for all of the libraries. The source study handled its data this way. The number of functional CDR3beta clonotypes in each TCRbeta library ranged from about 2,800 to 18,000. MIGEC 1.2.9 handled UMI extraction and consensus assembly, with a minimum of three reads required per UMI. In-frame CDR3beta repertoires were extracted with MiXCR 3.0.3. Diversity metrics were computed in VDJtools 1.2.1 after downsampling each sample to 42,000 randomly selected UMIs. Repertoire overlap metrics D, R and F2 were calculated in VDJtools for the top 3,000 clones of each sample pair. After reprocessing by TCRdb, each CDR3 protein sequence is one entry, and no DNA is given. TCRdb assigned the V and J calls; the authors' analysis was not used. In this sample's table one finds 7,200 or so distinct CDR3 sequences. Roughly 21% of the sample lies in the top ten.

Per the germline V gene, SGHTA is the CDR1 and FQGNSA is the CDR2. From the cysteine through the phenylalanine, the CDR3 covers 11 amino acids. DNA is not on record. CCR7+ PD-1+ TIGIT+ early differentiated memory cells with dysfunctional, exhausted-like traits were defined as progenitor exhausted-like memory CD8+ T cells (TPEX). Density gradient separation was used to isolate peripheral blood mononuclear cells from healthy donor buffy coats. In the study, negative magnetic separation with EasySep or MojoSort CD8+ T cell isolation kits was used to enrich total CD8+ T cells. For each subset, total RNA was extracted using an RNeasy Mini Kit from duplicate vials of around 150,000 sorted CD8+ T cells. PBMCs were used either fresh or after being cryopreserved in fetal bovine serum containing about 10% DMSO. CD8+ T cell subsets were sorted to purity by fluorescence-activated cell sorting on a FACSAria III.

The chain employs TRBV7-2 and TRBJ1-5; TCRdb's D gene call, TRBD1, goes unchecked for lack of DNA. The receptor was derived from a human donor in good health. Sequenced: CD8+ T cells from PBMCs. For the CDR3, the sequence is CASSLDGAQHF. With the rest looked up from the reference TRBV7-2 and TRBJ1-5 genes rather than sequenced, the full variable domain is GAGVSQSPSNKVTEKGKDVELRCDPISGHTALYWYRQSLGQGLEFLIYFQGNSAPDKSGLPSDRFSAERTGGSVSTLTIQRTQQEDSAVYLCASSLDGAQHFGDGTRLSIL.